These T cell receptor beta chains were read from a single sample in a study of blood T cell repertoires in COVID-19. Only in-frame clones appear in the TCRdb table, and some are missing; sequencing was by immunoSEQ multiplex PCR. The sample gives fewer than 350,000 clones, about 86% of which show up once; around 2.1% is in the top ten. Sequencing was performed on peripheral blood. These receptors originate from a young woman who had recovered from COVID-19. Both conserved end residues are part of each CDR3. The D gene is left open where the match is weak. Rows may omit the clone size; those that give it use once, few, many or a size class.

DNA | CDR3 | size | D | J | V
TGTGCCAGCAGCCGGGGGACCTACAATGAGCAGTTCTTC | CASSRGTYNEQFF | . | . | TRBJ2-1 | TRBV5-6
TGTGCCACCAGTGACACCGACCGGGATGAGCAGTTCTTC | CATSDTDRDEQFF | . | . | TRBJ2-1 | TRBV24-1
TGCGCCAGCAGCTCGTTCCGGGGCTCCTACGAGCAGTACTTC | CASSSFRGSYEQYF | . | . | TRBJ2-7 | TRBV5-1
TGTGCCAGCGAGCGGGGGGGGAGTTCCAATGAGCAGTTCTTC | CASERGGSSNEQFF | . | TRBD2 | TRBJ2-1 | TRBV6-5
TGCGCCAGCAGCCAAAGGGGGCCCTACGAGCAGTACTTC | CASSQRGPYEQYF | . | TRBD1 | TRBJ2-7 | TRBV4-3
TGTGCCACCAGCAGAATAAAAGCGGGGGCTCATGAGCAGTTCTTC | CATSRIKAGAHEQFF | . | TRBD2 | TRBJ2-1 | TRBV15
TGTGCCAGCAGCTACGACAGGGGCTATGAGCAGTTCTTC | CASSYDRGYEQFF | . | TRBD1 | TRBJ2-1 | TRBV7-2
TGTGCCAGCAGCGTAGGTTACTCGCGACTAGCAAACCACGAGCAGTACTTC | CASSVGYSRLANHEQYF | few | TRBD2 | TRBJ2-7 | TRBV9
TGTGCCTGGAGTTCAGGGGTACTAGCTAACTATGGCTACACCTTC | CAWSSGVLANYGYTF | . | . | TRBJ1-2 | TRBV30
TGTGCCAGTAGTATTAGGGGGGGTTTTAACAATGAGCAGTTCTTC | CASSIRGGFNNEQFF | . | . | TRBJ2-1 | TRBV19
TGTGCCAGCAGCTTGGAGCCTACTCGAACCGAAGAGACCCAGTACTTC | CASSLEPTRTEETQYF | once | . | TRBJ2-5 | TRBV5-4
TGTGCCAGCAGCAGGGGGCTGGATCAGCCCCAGCATTTT | CASSRGLDQPQHF | . | TRBD1 | TRBJ1-5 | TRBV2
TGTGCCAGTAAACCCAGGGTTGTGGATGGCTACACCTTC | CASKPRVVDGYTF | . | . | TRBJ1-2 | TRBV19